A selection of T cell receptor beta chains follows, all from one sample in a study of OX40 agonist ivuxolimab in advanced cancers. Generated by immunoSEQ multiplex PCR, the TCRdb table keeps only in-frame clones and is missing some. Among roughly 66,000 clones listed, 80% were seen once. Sample: CD4+ or CD8+ T cells sorted from blood, taken in a trial of the OX40 agonist ivuxolimab. The receptors come from an adult with an advanced solid tumor such as melanoma, head and neck, liver or kidney cancer. Each CDR3 is given with its conserved first and last residue.

TRBJ2-3,TRBV4-1,CASSQLFQGSTDTQYF
TRBJ2-2,TRBV30,CARRAGRGTGELFF
TRBJ2-1,TRBV9,CASSVVGGTSVLGEQFF
TRBJ2-2,TRBV19,CASSRKFHPRQGETGELFF
TRBJ1-1,TRBV30,CAWLALGQGRTEAFF
TRBJ1-2,TRBV4-2,CASSQEGGGRFHGYTF
TRBJ2-3,TRBV27,CASSFLGTDTQYF
TRBJ1-1,TRBV6-1,CASSVLPGGTGTEAFF
TRBJ2-7,TRBV7-8,CASSLLRSSYEQYF
TRBJ2-7,TRBV7-6,CASRASGGAGDEQYF
TRBJ1-4,TRBV9,CASSGGGTREEKLFF
TRBJ2-7,TRBV25-1,CASSSTDSYEQYF
TRBJ2-1,TRBV12-5,CASGLLGSRGDEQFF
TRBJ1-4,TRBV5-1,CASSAGTVNEKLFF
TRBJ2-2,TRBV21-1,CASTREMPVRELFF
TRBJ1-1,TRBV11-1,CASSLQMNTEAFF
TRBJ2-1,TRBV2,CASSVEGGVYNEQFF
TRBJ1-1,TRBV5-6,CASSSLDRLNTEAFF
TRBJ2-1,TRBV5-4,CASSLRGGDEQFF
TRBJ1-2,TRBV19,CASSSRGTNYGYTF
TRBJ1-2,TRBV10-2,CASSQPGQGGGYTF
TRBJ2-5,TRBV20-1,CSAHLTPTQYF